This record looks at one TCR beta chain sequence and its context. Its specificity is unknown. The data were taken from a study of vaccination and CD4 T cells after COVID-19. Study background: In the convalescent cohort, there were six males and four females, two of them Hispanic.

CDR1 SGHRS and CDR2 YFSETQ come from the germline V gene. This CDR3 region has 16 residues. Trimming cost V 3 bases and J 1 base; bases outside gene matches: 8. Sequenced with the Oncomine TCR Beta short-read assay was DNA taken from cultured CD4+ T cells. Genomic DNA was isolated from CD4+ T cells that had been cultured. Each CDR3 protein is one row after TCRdb ran MiXCR on the PCR reads. The data hold about 15,000 distinct CDR3 sequences, with about three quarters observed a single time. The treatment is: approximately 10-day PBMC culture with coronavirus spike peptide pools or control peptides (ViraFEST assay).

The chain uses TRBV5-1 and TRBJ2-7, with TRBD2 matching over 9 bases. Sequenced sample: CD4+ T cells from blood, cultured in vitro. The clonotype originates from a human donor who had recovered from COVID-19. The CDR3 here is CASSSAGLAESYEQYF. DNA for the CDR3: TGCGCCAGCAGCTCCGCGGGACTAGCCGAATCCTACGAGCAGTACTTC.